This note documents a single TCR beta chain sequence. What it binds is not known. This specimen belongs to a study of shared clonotypes between healthy human individuals. General study results and limits: The authors expected sequencing depth to affect clonotype sharing among donors. A limitation of the genetic and exposure-history diversity represented arose from few donors.

Per germline, CDR1 SGDLS and CDR2 YYNGEE. The CDR3 has 15 amino acids. V shed 0 bases and J shed 3 bases, with 12 bases lying between them. In the original analysis: ImmunoSEQ junction-only sequences lacked quality scores, so their filtering differed. Some clones are missing from TCRdb's copy, which holds only in-frame ones; the method was immunoSEQ multiplex PCR. V, J and clone size derive from that table, while D and trimming were established from the DNA sequence. This sample yields hundreds of thousands of clones, of which around 78% are seen a single time; about 12% belongs to the top ten. This rearrangement joins TRBV9 to TRBJ1-2; weak D call: TRBD1 (5 bases). The sequencing input was PBMCs. This sequence originates from a woman in her thirties or forties in good health. Some clones in this sample may be carry-over from other donors' samples. The CDR3 spells CASSVVGRVDYGYTF. CDR3 DNA: TGTGCCAGCAGCGTAGTTGGCAGGGTCGACTATGGCTACACCTTC.